A selection of T cell receptor beta chains follows, all from one sample in a study of glioma-infiltrating T cells. TCRdb re-analysed the multiplex PCR reads in MiXCR, keeping a single row per CDR3 protein. The sample yields about 130,000 distinct CDR3 sequences, 24% seen once. The sample was glioma tissue, nonneoplastic brain tissue, or PBMCs (not recorded which). The receptors were gathered from a human donor with low-grade glioma or glioblastoma, undergoing nonglioma brain surgery, or in good health (not recorded which). Each CDR3 is given with its conserved first and last residue. The size entry is marked missing in some rows and otherwise reads once, few, many or a size class.

clone size: NA
V gene: TRBV18
CDR3 protein: CASSLGRDSGNQPQHF

clone size: few
V gene: TRBV2
CDR3 protein: CASSGSPGTEAFF

clone size: many
V gene: TRBV6-6
CDR3 protein: CASSYSYTQETQYF

clone size: NA
V gene: TRBV4-1
CDR3 protein: CASSRGGSSQETQYF

clone size: few
V gene: TRBV7-2
CDR3 protein: CASRRGGTLAGELFF

clone size: many
V gene: TRBV28
CDR3 protein: CGAKIQGGLNYGYTF

clone size: NA
V gene: TRBV6-1
CDR3 protein: CAISDRVDSPLHF

clone size: few
V gene: TRBV18
CDR3 protein: CASSPEHTIYF

clone size: many
V gene: TRBV20-1
CDR3 protein: CSAPDRGLGAQHF

clone size: few
V gene: TRBV12-5
CDR3 protein: CASNQGGTGPQYF

clone size: few
V gene: TRBV7-9
CDR3 protein: CASSSGQGSTDTQYF

clone size: many
V gene: TRBV28
CDR3 protein: CASSSEQPQHF

clone size: NA
V gene: TRBV27
CDR3 protein: CASTADRQGDTQYF

clone size: few
V gene: TRBV3-1
CDR3 protein: CASSLPGGSDTQYF

clone size: few
V gene: TRBV10-3
CDR3 protein: CAISDTRVGTDTQYF

clone size: NA
V gene: TRBV4-1
CDR3 protein: CASSQVSLGDSPLHF

clone size: many
V gene: TRBV27
CDR3 protein: CASSLSSAGGNSPLHF

clone size: NA
V gene: TRBV5-1
CDR3 protein: CASSFYQETQYF

clone size: few
V gene: TRBV2
CDR3 protein: CASRLAANQETQYF

clone size: NA
V gene: TRBV6-6
CDR3 protein: CASSYSPGLNTDTQYF

clone size: few
V gene: TRBV4-1
CDR3 protein: CASSQVRAANEKLFF

clone size: many
V gene: TRBV7-2
CDR3 protein: CASSSGLITDTQYF

clone size: NA
V gene: TRBV19
CDR3 protein: CASSIVGLQVKGQFF

clone size: few
V gene: TRBV6-1
CDR3 protein: CASSGGWSTEAFF

clone size: many
V gene: TRBV20-1
CDR3 protein: CSAMGQGREAFF

clone size: NA
V gene: TRBV6-2/TRBV6-3
CDR3 protein: CASSSGTWNTEAFF

clone size: many
V gene: TRBV24-1
CDR3 protein: CATSEQGYEQFF

clone size: NA
V gene: TRBV12-3/TRBV12-4
CDR3 protein: CASSPGTAGQETQYF

clone size: NA
V gene: TRBV7-9
CDR3 protein: CASSLSQGTDTQYF

clone size: few
V gene: TRBV20-1
CDR3 protein: CSARALRQVPTEAFF

clone size: many
V gene: TRBV27
CDR3 protein: CASSTRLARQTVSSYNEQFF

clone size: NA
V gene: TRBV20-1
CDR3 protein: CSSTGGTYNEQFF

clone size: NA
V gene: TRBV20-1
CDR3 protein: CSARPLAGAETQYF

clone size: few
V gene: TRBV4-2
CDR3 protein: CASSQDLQEWNGELFF

clone size: NA
V gene: TRBV14
CDR3 protein: CASSQKRGAYNEQFF

clone size: few
V gene: TRBV24-1
CDR3 protein: CATSDRRDRDQPQHF

clone size: NA
V gene: TRBV20-1
CDR3 protein: CSALRGGRSNYGYTF

clone size: NA
V gene: TRBV6-1
CDR3 protein: CASSSGTGADTQYF

clone size: NA
V gene: TRBV6-6
CDR3 protein: CAGFNSANSPLHF

clone size: NA
V gene: TRBV12-3/TRBV12-4
CDR3 protein: CASSPGTREQFF

clone size: many
V gene: TRBV28
CDR3 protein: CASGRPLPPSYNEQFF

clone size: few
V gene: TRBV6-1
CDR3 protein: CASSLTGGRGLNEQFF

clone size: few
V gene: TRBV20-1
CDR3 protein: CSARLGGQFF

clone size: few
V gene: TRBV20-1
CDR3 protein: CSAVQGPGQDTEAFF

clone size: many
V gene: TRBV6-6
CDR3 protein: CASSYSAGSETQYF